This T cell receptor (beta chain) was profiled in a study of cytomegalovirus exposure and HLA in healthy donors. Overall study findings and caveats: Accurate HLA-A and HLA-B prediction from TCR beta sequences was reported for most subjects. Approximately 160 TCR beta chains were listed as cytomegalovirus-associated. Presence/absence comparisons presumed near-even sequencing depth among donors.

A remark on this clone: Its antigen remains unidentified.

The PCR contained 60 Vbeta and 13 Jbeta primers. Here immunoSEQ multiplex PCR was the method, and the copy in TCRdb shows in-frame clones only, minus some. This table holds under 250,000 clones, around 80% found once. Germline CDR1 LNHDA, CDR2 SQIVND (reference sequence). Germline trimming cut 4 bases from V and 4 bases from J; bases unmatched to any gene: 5. This CDR3 has 14 residues. The sequenced material came from PBMCs. The receptor's source is a man in his fifties or sixties in good health and CMV-seronegative. The V and J genes are TRBV19 and TRBJ2-7; 9 nucleotides match TRBD2. The CDR3 coding sequence is TGTGCCAGTAGTAAGGCTAGCGGGACGTACGAGCAGTACTTC. Its protein is CASSKASGTYEQYF.